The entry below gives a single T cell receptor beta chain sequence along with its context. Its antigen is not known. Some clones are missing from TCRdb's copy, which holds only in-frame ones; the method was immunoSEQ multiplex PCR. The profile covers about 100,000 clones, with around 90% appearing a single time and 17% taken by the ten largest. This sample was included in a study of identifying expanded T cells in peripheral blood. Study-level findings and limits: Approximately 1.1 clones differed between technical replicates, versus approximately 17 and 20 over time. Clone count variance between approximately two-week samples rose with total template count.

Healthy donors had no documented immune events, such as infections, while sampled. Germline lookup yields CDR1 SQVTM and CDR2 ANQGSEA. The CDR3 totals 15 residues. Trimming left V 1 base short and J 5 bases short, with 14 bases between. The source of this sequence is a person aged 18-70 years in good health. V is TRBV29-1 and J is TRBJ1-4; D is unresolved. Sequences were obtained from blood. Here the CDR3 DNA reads TGCAGCGTTGAAGTCCCCCTGGGAGGAAATGAAAAACTGTTTTTT. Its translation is CSVEVPLGGNEKLFF.